Below, 23 T cell receptor beta chains from the same sample are listed, as sequenced in a study of ipilimumab plus nivolumab after autologous stem cell transplantation. Assay used: immunoSEQ multiplex PCR; TCRdb lists only in-frame clones, some missing. The table records over 80,000 clones, around 80% of them present only once. The input for sequencing was PBMCs, taken in a trial of ipilimumab plus nivolumab as post-transplant consolidation. These receptors came from a male donor with diffuse large B-cell lymphoma.

The genes are TRBV27 and TRBJ1-5; no reliable D call. The CDR3 is 14 residues long. Germline lookup yields CDR1 MNHEY and CDR2 SMNVEV (reference sequence). V gave up 6 bases and J gave up 5 bases, with 14 bases separating them. The CDR3 DNA reads as TGTGCCAGCAGCTCAGACGGGCGATATCAGCCCCAGCATTTT. It encodes CASSSDGRYQPQHF.

The chain couples TRBV12-5 to TRBJ2-3, with TRBD2 matching over 8 bases. This CDR3 region has 17 residues. The J segment lost 1 base and the V segment lost 0 bases, leaving 6 bases of the junction unmatched. Per germline, CDR1 LGHNT and CDR2 FRNRAP. Here the CDR3 reads CASGLVRQRGRTDTQYF. The CDR3 DNA reads as TGTGCTAGTGGTTTGGTACGGCAGCGGGGGCGCACAGATACGCAGTATTTT.

This rearrangement joins TRBV19 to TRBJ1-2; D may be TRBD1 (6 bases). This CDR3 comprises 13 residues. Germline V gene lookup returns CDR1 LNHDA and CDR2 SQIVND (reference sequence). Trimming stripped 8 bases from V and 8 bases from J, with 18 bases between. In DNA form, the CDR3 reads TGTGCCAGTTCCCGGACAGACCGAGGGGGCTACACCTTC. This sequence encodes CASSRTDRGGYTF. The full variable domain, in which reference TRBV19 and TRBJ1-2 provide the parts outside the CDR3, is DGGITQSPKYLFRKEGQNVTLSCEQNLNHDAMYWYRQDPGQGLRLIYYSQIVNDFQKGDIAEGYSVSREKKESFPLTVTSAQKNPTAFYLCASSRTDRGGYTFGSGTRLTVV.

A single count supports this clone. V usage is TRBV13 and J usage is TRBJ1-6, with D possibly matching TRBD1 (5 bases). Germline V lookup: CDR1 PRHDT, CDR2 FYEKMQ (reference sequence). There are 17 residues in the CDR3. Trimming removed 0 bases from V and 2 bases from J, with 11 bases in between. CDR3 residues: CASSLGQGGTYNSPLHF. The CDR3, as DNA: TGTGCCAGCAGCTTAGGCCAGGGAGGAACCTATAATTCACCCCTCCACTTT.

The sample holds one count of this clone. The chain joins TRBV2 to TRBJ2-3, with a weak D call TRBD1 (5 bases). V was cut by 6 bases and J by 0 bases, with 16 bases left in between. This CDR3 contains 16 residues. Looked up from germline, CDR1 is SNHLY and CDR2 is FYNNEI. CDR3 nucleotides: TGTGCCAGCAGCCTTCGACAGACCCCGAGCACAGATACGCAGTATTTT. Encoded protein: CASSLRQTPSTDTQYF. Full variable domain (rest looked up from reference TRBV2 and TRBJ2-3): EPEVTQTPSHQVTQMGQEVILRCVPISNHLYFYWYRQILGQKVEFLVSFYNNEISEKSEIFDDQFSVERPDGSNFTLKIRSTKLEDSAMYFCASSLRQTPSTDTQYFGPGTRLTVL.

This chain uses TRBV18 with TRBJ2-5, with TRBD2 matching 13 bases. Germline V gene sequence: CDR1 KGHSH, CDR2 LQKENI. The trim removed 3 bases at V and 5 bases at J, leaving 9 bases unmatched. The CDR3 consists of 17 residues. The CDR3 DNA sequence: TGTGCCAGCTCACCGACTAGCGGGGGGATGGAAAAGGAGACCCAGTACTTC. This sequence encodes CASSPTSGGMEKETQYF.

This chain joins TRBV18 and TRBJ1-1; D gene uncertain. Trimming left V 6 bases short and J 0 bases short, with 11 bases between. Germline CDR1 KGHSH, CDR2 LQKENI. The CDR3 length is 14 residues. The CDR3 reads CASSPQALNTEAFF. The CDR3 nucleotides read TGTGCCAGCTCTCCTCAGGCTTTGAACACTGAAGCTTTCTTT.

The gene calls are TRBV11-2 and TRBJ1-1, with unresolved D. Per germline, CDR1 SGHAT and CDR2 FQNNGV. The CDR3 sequence is 15 residues long. With 0 bases removed from V and 5 bases from J, the gap between germline ends came to 13 bases. The CDR3 region is CASSLDEPGWTEAFF. The CDR3 region has the DNA TGTGCCAGCAGCTTAGATGAACCGGGTTGGACTGAAGCTTTCTTT. Combining the CDR3 with reference TRBV11-2 and TRBJ1-1 gives the whole variable domain EAGVAQSPRYKIIEKRQSVAFWCNPISGHATLYWYQQILGQGPKLLIQFQNNGVVDDSQLPKDRFSAERLKGVDSTLKIQPAKLEDSAVYLCASSLDEPGWTEAFFGQGTRLTVV.

J is TRBJ2-3 and V is TRBV5-6; no firm D call. The germline CDR1 and CDR2 sequences are SGHDT and YYEEEE. The CDR3 runs to 13 residues. The V and J ends lost 0 bases and 6 bases respectively, with 8 bases between them. CDR3 region: CASSLAGPDTQYF. Written as DNA, the CDR3 is TGTGCCAGCAGCTTGGCTGGTCCCGATACGCAGTATTTT.

The gene calls are TRBV6-5 and TRBJ2-1; 12 bases fit TRBD2. This CDR3 comprises 14 residues. Losses at the gene ends were 10 bases for V and 13 bases for J; bases not matched to a gene: 14. Germline CDR1 reads MNHEY; CDR2 reads SVGAGI. This CDR3 is CATTSRLAGGDQFF. CDR3 nucleotides: TGTGCCACCACAAGTCGGCTAGCGGGGGGGGATCAGTTCTTC.

This clone was seen only once. The V gene is TRBV10-3, the J gene TRBJ1-2; D is perhaps TRBD1 (6 bases). V dropped 4 bases and J dropped 8 bases, with 17 bases sitting between them. The V gene's germline CDR1 is ENHRY and CDR2 SYGVKD. The CDR3 contains 14 residues. The CDR3 DNA sequence: TGTGCCATCAGTGGGGGCCGGGGGGCGCGGGGCTACACCTTC. It is translated as CAISGGRGARGYTF.

The chain recombines TRBV5-1 with TRBJ2-5; no clear D. This CDR3 is built from 16 residues. V lost 1 base, J lost 3 bases, and 16 bases lay in between. Germline V gene sequence: CDR1 SGHRS, CDR2 YFSETQ. The CDR3 reads CASSLNSGWSEETQYF. Written as DNA, the CDR3 is TGCGCCAGCAGCTTGAATTCGGGTTGGAGTGAAGAGACCCAGTACTTC.

This chain joins TRBV19 and TRBJ2-3; D might be TRBD2 (6 bases). The V gene's germline CDR1 is LNHDA and CDR2 SQIVND (reference sequence). The V end was cut by 5 bases, the J end by 0 bases, with 15 bases between. The CDR3 is 16 amino acids. The CDR3 bases are TGTGCCAGTAGTTCCAGGGCGGGGTTCAGCACAGATACGCAGTATTTT. It codes for CASSSRAGFSTDTQYF.

The chain carries TRBV30 and TRBJ2-1; 9 bases align to TRBD2. The trim removed 3 bases at V and 8 bases at J, leaving 8 bases unmatched. This CDR3 spans 14 amino acids. Germline CDR1 and CDR2: GTSNPN and SVGIG (reference sequence). The CDR3 coding sequence is TGTGCCTGGAGCAAAGCAGCGGGGGGATATGAGCAGTTCTTC. Translation: CAWSKAAGGYEQFF.

The gene calls are TRBV11-2 and TRBJ1-1, with TRBD1 as a possible D gene (5 bases). Germline values: CDR1 SGHAT, CDR2 FQNNGV. The CDR3 spans 15 residues. V gave up 6 bases and J gave up 6 bases, with 20 bases separating them. CDR3 region: CASRAGASWHAEAFF. DNA for the CDR3: TGTGCCAGCAGGGCCGGGGCCTCGTGGCATGCTGAAGCTTTCTTT.

CDR3 DNA: TGTGCCAGTAGTACCGGACATGCTCGATCACCCCTCCACTTT. Translation: CASSTGHARSPLHF. The V gene is TRBV19, the J gene TRBJ1-6; tentative D call: TRBD1 (5 bases). From germline, CDR1 is LNHDA and CDR2 SQIVND (reference sequence). Trimming shortened V by 4 bases and J by 10 bases, and 14 bases separated the two germline ends. The CDR3 contains 14 residues.

The table lists this clone with a few counts. This chain joins TRBV6-1 and TRBJ2-1; D gene ambiguous. Germline-derived CDR1 and CDR2 are MNHNS and SASEGT. Trimming left V 7 bases short and J 7 bases short, with 14 bases between. The CDR3 length is 13 residues. The CDR3 protein is CASMPSVGNEQFF. In DNA, the CDR3 is TGTGCCAGCATGCCAAGTGTGGGAAATGAGCAGTTCTTC.

The chain combines TRBV5-8 with TRBJ2-7; D is undetermined. CDR3 length equals 13 residues. V lost 0 bases to trimming and J lost 6 bases, with 10 bases between them. Germline V lookup: CDR1 SGHTS, CDR2 YDEGEE. The CDR3 sequence: CASSLVAVSEQYF. The DNA for the CDR3 is TGTGCCAGCAGCTTGGTTGCGGTTTCCGAGCAGTACTTC.

In this sample, this clone turned up once. The chain uses TRBV30 and TRBJ1-2; 7 bases agree with TRBD1. Germline CDR1 reads GTSNPN; CDR2 reads SVGIG (reference sequence). V was clipped by 2 bases and J by 4 bases; unmatched bases: 10. The CDR3 sequence is 15 residues long. In DNA, the CDR3 is TGTGCCTGGAGTATAGAACAGGGGACCCCCTATGGCTACACCTTC. It codes for CAWSIEQGTPYGYTF.

The rearrangement joins TRBV6-6 to TRBJ2-2, with D unresolved. From germline, CDR1 is MNHNY and CDR2 SVGAGI (reference sequence). This CDR3 region has 15 residues. V lost 0 bases to trimming and J lost 5 bases, with 10 bases between them. Here the CDR3 reads CASSYSGQETGELFF. CDR3 bases: TGTGCCAGCAGTTACTCGGGCCAGGAGACCGGGGAGCTGTTTTTT.

The chain has TRBV5-1 and TRBJ2-1; D might be TRBD2 (6 bases). V was pared by 7 bases and J by 3 bases, with 11 bases between. The CDR3 is made up of 13 amino acids. CDR1 SGHRS and CDR2 YFSETQ come from the germline V gene. The DNA for the CDR3 is TGCGCCAGCCGGGACTTTAGCTACAATGAGCAGTTCTTC. Amino acid sequence: CASRDFSYNEQFF.

V usage is TRBV16 and J usage is TRBJ2-7, with D possibly TRBD1 on 6 matching bases. Germline loops: CDR1 KGHSY, CDR2 FQNENV. Trimming took off 0 bases at V and 6 bases at J, with 15 bases between the two ends. The CDR3 runs 15 residues. The CDR3 DNA sequence: TGTGCCAGCAGCCAATCTAGGCAGGGGCTGGGCGAGCAGTACTTC. It encodes CASSQSRQGLGEQYF. Full variable domain (outside the CDR3, taken from reference TRBV16 and TRBJ2-7): GEEVAQTPKHLVRGEGQKAKLYCAPIKGHSYVFWYQQVLKNEFKFLISFQNENVFDETGMPKERFSAKCLPNSPCSLEIQATKLEDSAVYFCASSQSRQGLGEQYFGPGTRLTVT.

The chain combines TRBV6-5 with TRBJ1-1; unclear D gene. V lost 9 bases, J lost 0 bases, and 11 bases lay in between. Germline V gene data show CDR1 as MNHEY and CDR2 as SVGAGI. The CDR3 is made up of 13 amino acids. Here the CDR3 reads CASLDTLNTEAFF. CDR3 in DNA: TGTGCCAGTTTAGACACCTTGAACACTGAAGCTTTCTTT.